The clone carrying this TCR beta chain showed up just a few times. Its cognate antigen is unknown. Per germline, CDR1 SEHNR and CDR2 FQNEAQ (reference sequence). This CDR3 contains 16 residues. Trimming cost V 5 bases and J 4 bases; bases outside gene matches: 9. These data come from a study of OX40 agonist ivuxolimab in advanced cancers. Study-wide points: Among T cells, CD8+ cells averaged more expanded clones than CD4+ cells.

Measured with immunoSEQ multiplex PCR; TCRdb has only the in-frame clones, and not every one. The table records about 48,000 clones, 70% to 85% of them present only once. The gene calls are TRBV7-9 and TRBJ1-5, with TRBD1 matching over 9 bases. The source is an adult with an advanced solid tumor such as melanoma, head and neck, liver or kidney cancer. Sequences were derived from CD4+ or CD8+ T cells sorted from blood, sampled in a trial of the OX40 agonist ivuxolimab. CDR3 DNA: TGTGCCAGCAGCATGGGGACAGGGAGGTTAAATCAGCCCCAGCATTTT. Its protein is CASSMGTGRLNQPQHF.